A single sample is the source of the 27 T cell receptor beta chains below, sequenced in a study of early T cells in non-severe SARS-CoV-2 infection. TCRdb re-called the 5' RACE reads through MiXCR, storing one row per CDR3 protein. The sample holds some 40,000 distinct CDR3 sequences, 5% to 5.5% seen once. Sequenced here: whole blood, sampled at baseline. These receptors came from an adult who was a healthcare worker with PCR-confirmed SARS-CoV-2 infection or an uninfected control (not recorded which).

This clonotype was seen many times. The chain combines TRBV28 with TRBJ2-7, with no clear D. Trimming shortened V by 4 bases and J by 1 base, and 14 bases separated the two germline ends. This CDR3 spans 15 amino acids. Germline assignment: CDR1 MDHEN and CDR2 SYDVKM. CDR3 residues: CASSSGGPISYEQYF. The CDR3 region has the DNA TGTGCCAGCAGTTCCGGCGGCCCTATTTCCTACGAGCAGTACTTC.

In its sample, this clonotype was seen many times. CDR3 in amino acids: CASSQDAGGPYEQFF. In DNA form, the CDR3 reads TGCGCCAGCAGCCAAGATGCTGGGGGGCCATATGAGCAGTTCTTC. The gene calls are TRBV4-3 and TRBJ2-1; perhaps D is TRBD1 or TRBD2 (6 bases each). CDR1 is LGHNA and CDR2 is YSLEER in the germline V gene. Between the trimmed V and J ends, which lost 0 bases and 8 bases, there was a span of 14 bases. The CDR3 totals 15 residues.

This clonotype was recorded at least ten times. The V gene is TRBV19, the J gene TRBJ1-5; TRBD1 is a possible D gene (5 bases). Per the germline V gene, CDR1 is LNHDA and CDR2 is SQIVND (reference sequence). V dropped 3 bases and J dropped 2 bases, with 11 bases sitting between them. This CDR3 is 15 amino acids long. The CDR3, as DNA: TGTGCCAGTAGTATTCGGGACCTGGGCAATCAGCCCCAGCATTTT. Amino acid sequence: CASSIRDLGNQPQHF.

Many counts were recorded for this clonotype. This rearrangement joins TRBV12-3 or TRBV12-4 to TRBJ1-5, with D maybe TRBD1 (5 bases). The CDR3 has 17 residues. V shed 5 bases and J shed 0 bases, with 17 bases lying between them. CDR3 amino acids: CASSPTRQKYSNQPQHF. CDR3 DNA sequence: TGTGCCAGCAGTCCTACTCGACAGAAATATAGCAATCAGCCCCAGCATTTT.

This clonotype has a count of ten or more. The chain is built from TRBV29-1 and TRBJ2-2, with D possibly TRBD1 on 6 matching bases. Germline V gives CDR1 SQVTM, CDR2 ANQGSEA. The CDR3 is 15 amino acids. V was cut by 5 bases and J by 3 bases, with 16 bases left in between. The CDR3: CSVPFWGLHTGELFF. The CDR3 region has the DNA TGCAGCGTTCCGTTTTGGGGGCTTCACACCGGGGAGCTGTTTTTT.

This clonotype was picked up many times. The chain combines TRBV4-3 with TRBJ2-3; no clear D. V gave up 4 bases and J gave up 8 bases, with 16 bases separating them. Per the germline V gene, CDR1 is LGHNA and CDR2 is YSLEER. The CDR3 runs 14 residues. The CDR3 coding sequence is TGCGCCAGCAGCCGTTCGGATATTGGGTCTACGCAGTATTTT. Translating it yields CASSRSDIGSTQYF.

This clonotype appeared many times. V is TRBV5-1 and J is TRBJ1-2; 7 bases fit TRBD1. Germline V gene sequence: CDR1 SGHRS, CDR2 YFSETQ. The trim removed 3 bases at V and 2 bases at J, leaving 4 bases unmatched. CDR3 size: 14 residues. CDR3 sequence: CASSSETGNYGYTF. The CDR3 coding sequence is TGCGCCAGCAGCTCTGAGACAGGGAACTATGGCTACACCTTC.

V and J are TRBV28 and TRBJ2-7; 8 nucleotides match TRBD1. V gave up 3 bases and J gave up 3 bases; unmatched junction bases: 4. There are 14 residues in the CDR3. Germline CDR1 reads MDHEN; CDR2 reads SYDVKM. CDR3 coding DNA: TGTGCCAGCAGTTTTGGCGACAGGGGCTACGAGCAGTACTTC. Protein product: CASSFGDRGYEQYF.

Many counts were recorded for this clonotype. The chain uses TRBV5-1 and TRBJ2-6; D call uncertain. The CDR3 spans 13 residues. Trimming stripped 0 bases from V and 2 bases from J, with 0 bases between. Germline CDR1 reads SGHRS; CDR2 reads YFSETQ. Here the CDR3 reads CASSLAGANVLTF. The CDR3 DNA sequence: TGCGCCAGCAGCTTGGCTGGGGCCAACGTCCTGACTTTC.

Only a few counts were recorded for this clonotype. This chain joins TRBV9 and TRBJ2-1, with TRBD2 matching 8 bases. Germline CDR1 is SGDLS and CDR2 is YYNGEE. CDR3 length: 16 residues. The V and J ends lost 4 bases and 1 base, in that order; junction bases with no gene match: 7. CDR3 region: CASSPGTSSSYNEQFF. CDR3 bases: TGTGCCAGCAGCCCCGGGACTAGTTCGTCCTACAATGAGCAGTTCTTC.

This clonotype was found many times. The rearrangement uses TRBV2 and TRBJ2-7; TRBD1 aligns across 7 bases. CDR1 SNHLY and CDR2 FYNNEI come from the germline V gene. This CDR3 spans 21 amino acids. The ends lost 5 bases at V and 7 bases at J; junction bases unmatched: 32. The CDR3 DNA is TGTGCCAGCAGTCGGAGTACAGGGGCATCAAGTCTTCGAATCCTTTCTCGAGAGCAGTACTTC. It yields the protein CASSRSTGASSLRILSREQYF.

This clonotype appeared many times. In DNA form, the CDR3 reads TGCAGTGCTCCGGAGAAGCGGGAGTCCTACAATGAGCAGTTCTTC. Its translation: CSAPEKRESYNEQFF. The chain couples TRBV20-1 to TRBJ2-1, with 8 bases fitting TRBD2. Losses at the gene ends were 5 bases for V and 1 base for J; bases not matched to a gene: 7. Germline CDR1 reads DFQATT; CDR2 reads SNEGSKA (reference sequence). This CDR3 has 15 residues.

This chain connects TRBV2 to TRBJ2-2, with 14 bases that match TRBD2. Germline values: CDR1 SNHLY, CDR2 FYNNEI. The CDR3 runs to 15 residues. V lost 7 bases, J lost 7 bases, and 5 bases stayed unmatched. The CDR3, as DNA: TGTGCCAGCATGGGACTAGCGGGAGATCACGGGGAGCTGTTTTTT. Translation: CASMGLAGDHGELFF.

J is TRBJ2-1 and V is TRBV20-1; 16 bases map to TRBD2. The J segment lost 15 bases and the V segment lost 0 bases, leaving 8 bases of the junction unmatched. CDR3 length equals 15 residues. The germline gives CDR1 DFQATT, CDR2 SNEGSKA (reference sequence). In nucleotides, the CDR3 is TGCAGTGCTAGAGATTTGGGACTAGCGGGAGGGCGGCTGTTCTTC. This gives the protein CSARDLGLAGGRLFF.

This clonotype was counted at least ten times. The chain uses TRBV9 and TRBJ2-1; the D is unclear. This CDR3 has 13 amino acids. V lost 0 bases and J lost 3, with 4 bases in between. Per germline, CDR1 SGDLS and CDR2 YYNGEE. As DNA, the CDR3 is TGTGCCAGCAGCGTAGACTTCTACAATGAGCAGTTCTTC. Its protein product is CASSVDFYNEQFF.

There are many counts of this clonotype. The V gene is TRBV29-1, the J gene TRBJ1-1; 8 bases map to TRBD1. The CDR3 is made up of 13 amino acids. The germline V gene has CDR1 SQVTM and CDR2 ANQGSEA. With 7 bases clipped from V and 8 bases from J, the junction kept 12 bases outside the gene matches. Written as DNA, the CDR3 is TGCAGCGGACATCGGACAGGGCGGGAAGAAGCTTTCTTT. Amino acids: CSGHRTGREEAFF.

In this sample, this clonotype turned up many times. CDR3 region: CAIRGVASNEQFF. In nucleotides, the CDR3 is TGTGCCATCAGGGGGGTAGCGAGCAATGAGCAGTTCTTC. This chain joins TRBV10-3 and TRBJ2-1; D may correspond to TRBD1 or TRBD2 (5 bases each). The V gene lost 6 bases and the J gene lost 6 bases, with 12 bases spanning the gap. The CDR3 has 13 residues. Germline CDR1 is ENHRY and CDR2 is SYGVKD.

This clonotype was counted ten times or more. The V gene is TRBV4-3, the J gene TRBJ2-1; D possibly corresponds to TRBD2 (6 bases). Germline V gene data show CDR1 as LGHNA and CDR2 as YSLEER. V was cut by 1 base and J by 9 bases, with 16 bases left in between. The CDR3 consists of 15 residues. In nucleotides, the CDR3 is TGCGCCAGCAGCCAAGGGACTACCTGGGGGAGTGAGCAGTTCTTC. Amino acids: CASSQGTTWGSEQFF.

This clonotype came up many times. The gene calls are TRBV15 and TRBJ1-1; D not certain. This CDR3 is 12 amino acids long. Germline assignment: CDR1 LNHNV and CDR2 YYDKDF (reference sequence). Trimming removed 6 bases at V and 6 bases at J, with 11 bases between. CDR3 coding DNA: TGTGCCACCAGGGAGTTGATGGCTGAAGCTTTCTTT. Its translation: CATRELMAEAFF.

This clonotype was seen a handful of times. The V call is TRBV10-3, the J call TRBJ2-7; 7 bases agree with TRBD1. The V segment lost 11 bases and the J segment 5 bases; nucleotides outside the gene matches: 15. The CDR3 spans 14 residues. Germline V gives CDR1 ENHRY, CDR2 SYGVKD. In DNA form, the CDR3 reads TGTGCCGTTGGACGAGGGGGCGTGGGCGACGAGCAGTACTTC. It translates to CAVGRGGVGDEQYF.

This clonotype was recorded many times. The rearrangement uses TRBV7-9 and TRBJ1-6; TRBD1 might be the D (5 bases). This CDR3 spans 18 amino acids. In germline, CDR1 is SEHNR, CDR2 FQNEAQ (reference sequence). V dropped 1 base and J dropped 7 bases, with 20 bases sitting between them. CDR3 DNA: TGTGCCAGCAGCTTAGGCGGTTCAGGGAAACTGATCAATTCACCCCTCCACTTT. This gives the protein CASSLGGSGKLINSPLHF.

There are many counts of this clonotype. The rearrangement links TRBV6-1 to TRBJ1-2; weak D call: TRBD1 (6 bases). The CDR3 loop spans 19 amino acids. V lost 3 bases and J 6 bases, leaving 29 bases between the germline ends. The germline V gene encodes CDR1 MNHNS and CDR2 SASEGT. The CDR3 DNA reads TGTGCCAGCAGTGACGAACAGGGAGTTTTCGGGGCTGAGGCCAATGGCTACACCTTC. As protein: CASSDEQGVFGAEANGYTF.

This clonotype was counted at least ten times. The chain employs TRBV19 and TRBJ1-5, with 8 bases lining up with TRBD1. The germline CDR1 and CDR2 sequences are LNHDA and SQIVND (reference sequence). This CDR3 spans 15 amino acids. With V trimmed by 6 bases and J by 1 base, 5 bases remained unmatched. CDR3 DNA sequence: TGTGCCAGTAGCACGAACAGGGGGAGCAATCAGCCCCAGCATTTT. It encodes CASSTNRGSNQPQHF.

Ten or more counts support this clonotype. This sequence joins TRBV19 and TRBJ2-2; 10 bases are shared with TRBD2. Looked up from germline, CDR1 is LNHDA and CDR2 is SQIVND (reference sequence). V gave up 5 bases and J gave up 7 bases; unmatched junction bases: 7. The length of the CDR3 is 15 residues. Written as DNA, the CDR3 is TGTGCCAGTAGTGCCAGCGGGAGGGTCGGCGGGGAGCTGTTTTTT. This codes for CASSASGRVGGELFF.

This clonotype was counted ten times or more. The CDR3 coding sequence is TGTGCCACCAGTGATCAGACTAGCGGGAGAAAAAATGAGCAGTTCTTC. The encoded protein is CATSDQTSGRKNEQFF. The gene calls are TRBV24-1 and TRBJ2-1; 12 bases agree with TRBD2. After removal of 3 bases from V and 7 bases from J, the junction contained 6 bases not matched to a gene. Germline V gene data show CDR1 as KGHDR and CDR2 as SFDVKD. This CDR3 is 16 amino acids long.

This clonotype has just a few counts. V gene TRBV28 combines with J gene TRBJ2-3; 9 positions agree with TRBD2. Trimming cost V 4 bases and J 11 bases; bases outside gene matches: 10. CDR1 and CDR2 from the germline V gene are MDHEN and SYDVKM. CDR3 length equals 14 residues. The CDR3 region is CASSSIAAGGRQYF. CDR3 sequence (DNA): TGTGCCAGCAGTTCAATCGCCGCGGGAGGGAGGCAGTATTTT.

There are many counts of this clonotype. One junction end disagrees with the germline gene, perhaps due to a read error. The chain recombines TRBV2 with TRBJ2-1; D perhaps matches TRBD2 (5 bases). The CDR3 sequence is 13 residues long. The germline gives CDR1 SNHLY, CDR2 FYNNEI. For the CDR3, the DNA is TGTGCCAGCAGTGAACGGCTAGCTAGTTCCCCGGTCTTC. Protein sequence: CASSERLASSPVF.